This T cell receptor beta chain was identified in a study of blood T cell repertoires in COVID-19. About the study: Samples came from the United States, Italy and Spain, spanning acute and convalescent COVID-19.

Trimming removed 5 bases from V and 2 bases from J; junction bases left unmatched: 13. The CDR3 length is 17 residues. Per the germline V gene, CDR1 is LNHDA and CDR2 is SQIVND (reference sequence). In the source study's methods: Reference gene primer amplification in the assay estimated nucleated cell counts. Libraries were prepared by immunoSEQ multiplex PCR; TCRdb keeps only in-frame clonotypes and omits some of them. Clone size and the V and J calls come from that table; the DNA yielded D and trimming. This sample has approximately 52,000 clones, with 80% to 90% found just once. Sequences were obtained from peripheral blood. This TCR was recovered from a man aged 70-80 years with acute or convalescent COVID-19. The V gene is TRBV19, the J gene TRBJ2-3; 7 nucleotides align to TRBD2. CDR3 loop: CASSARLAPPTTDTQYF. The CDR3 DNA sequence: TGTGCCAGTAGTGCGCGACTAGCCCCACCTACCACAGATACGCAGTATTTT.